One and the same sample provided the 14 T cell receptor beta chains below, sequenced in a study of CD8 T cells in ankylosing spondylitis. Using its own MiXCR run on the 5' RACE reads, TCRdb lists one record per CDR3 protein. This sample has about 130,000 distinct CDR3 sequences, with 9.3% found just once. Material: blood, either unsorted or a sorted T cell fraction (not recorded which). The origin of the receptors is a male donor with ankylosing spondylitis or in good health (not recorded which).

In this sample, this clonotype turned up many times. CDR3 in amino acids: CASSPSGPGANVLTF. DNA for the CDR3: TGTGCCAGCAGTCCGAGTGGGCCTGGGGCCAACGTCCTGACTTTC. This chain uses TRBV6-1 with TRBJ2-6; D not resolved. The CDR3 spans 15 residues. Germline V gene sequence: CDR1 MNHNS, CDR2 SASEGT. V lost 5 bases, J lost 2 bases, and 10 bases lay in between.

This clonotype has only a few counts. The rearrangement links TRBV21-1 to TRBJ2-6; the table's D gene call, TRBD2, was not cross checked with the DNA. TRBV21-1 is annotated as a pseudogene. This CDR3 has 17 amino acids. CDR3 sequence (DNA): TGTGCCAGCAGCAAAAGGGCCGTCGTGGGTGGGGCCAACGTCCTGACTTTC. Translated, it gives CASSKRAVVGGANVLTF.

V gene TRBV5-1 combines with J gene TRBJ1-3; no clear D. The length of the CDR3 is 17 residues. V lost 0 bases and J lost 2, with 15 bases in between. Germline values: CDR1 SGHRS, CDR2 YFSETQ. The CDR3 loop is CASSLGPDFVPGNTIYF. In DNA form, the CDR3 reads TGCGCCAGCAGCTTGGGTCCAGACTTCGTCCCTGGAAACACCATATATTTT.

The V and J genes are TRBV6-2 or TRBV6-3 and TRBJ2-4; 8 positions agree with TRBD1. This CDR3 region has 15 residues. Germline CDR1 is MNHEY and CDR2 is SVGEGT. Germline trimming cut 5 bases from V and 0 bases from J; bases unmatched to any gene: 3. The CDR3 spells CASSGQGLAKNIQYF. CDR3 coding DNA: TGTGCCAGCAGTGGACAGGGATTAGCCAAAAACATTCAGTACTTC.

V usage is TRBV5-1 and J usage is TRBJ2-3; 7 bases agree with TRBD2. V shed 5 bases and J 3 bases; nucleotides not matched to a gene: 6. CDR1 and CDR2 (germline): SGHRS, YFSETQ. The CDR3 is made up of 14 amino acids. CDR3 protein: CASRSSGGTDTQYF. CDR3 DNA sequence: TGCGCCAGCAGGAGTTCCGGGGGGACAGATACGCAGTATTTT.

This clonotype was detected ten times or more. The V gene is TRBV5-5, the J gene TRBJ2-7; no reliable D call. CDR1 and CDR2 (germline): SGHKS, YYEKEE (reference sequence). The V gene lost 5 bases and the J gene lost 0 bases, with 12 bases spanning the gap. This CDR3 has 14 residues. The CDR3 is CASRPPQSSYEQYF. CDR3 in DNA: TGTGCCAGCAGGCCTCCTCAAAGCTCCTACGAGCAGTACTTC.

This clonotype was recorded once. The chain carries TRBV18 and TRBJ2-3; 9 nucleotides line up with TRBD2. CDR1 KGHSH and CDR2 LQKENI come from the germline V gene. Unmatched junction bases numbered 12, after V lost 8 bases and J lost 6 bases. This CDR3 region has 15 residues. The CDR3 sequence is CASTGLAGGSDTQYF. The CDR3 nucleotides are TGTGCCAGCACGGGACTAGCCGGAGGATCGGATACGCAGTATTTT. Full variable domain (rest looked up from reference TRBV18 and TRBJ2-3): NAGVMQNPRHLVRRRGQEARLRCSPMKGHSHVYWYRQLPEEGLKFMVYLQKENIIDESGMPKERFSAEFPKEGPSILRIQQVVRGDSAAYFCASTGLAGGSDTQYFGPGTRLTVL.

This clonotype was found many times. The chain links TRBV29-1 to TRBJ2-5; D not resolved. The germline CDR1 and CDR2 sequences are SQVTM and ANQGSEA. This CDR3 is built from 14 residues. V shed 4 bases and J shed 8 bases, with 20 bases lying between them. The CDR3 protein is CSVAGRMSRDTQYF. DNA of the CDR3: TGCAGCGTTGCCGGACGGATGTCAAGAGATACCCAGTACTTC.

Ten or more counts support this clonotype. V gene TRBV6-1 combines with J gene TRBJ2-2; D is uncertain. CDR3 length equals 16 residues. In germline, CDR1 is MNHNS, CDR2 SASEGT. Trimming pared 6 bases from V and 2 bases from J, leaving 16 bases between. The CDR3 reads CASRPLIILNTGELFF. CDR3 nucleotide sequence: TGTGCCAGCAGACCACTGATAATTCTAAACACCGGGGAGCTGTTTTTT.

This clonotype has more than one count but fewer than ten. The chain has TRBV20-1 and TRBJ2-2; 12 bases map to TRBD2. V trimming: 2 bases; J trimming: 1 base; junction bases outside the gene matches: 11. Germline V CDR1 and CDR2: DFQATT, SNEGSKA (reference sequence). The CDR3 loop spans 19 amino acids. The CDR3 bases are TGCAGTGCTAGAAAGTATAACAGGGGACTAGCGGGGAACACCGGGGAGCTGTTTTTT. Translating gives CSARKYNRGLAGNTGELFF.

This clonotype was observed at least ten times. This chain joins TRBV12-3 or TRBV12-4 and TRBJ1-2; D ambiguous. V lost 3 bases and J lost 2, with 7 bases in between. The CDR3 is made up of 13 amino acids. The CDR3 DNA is TGTGCCAGCAGTTTTGAACGAAACTATGGCTACACCTTC. Translating gives CASSFERNYGYTF.

This clonotype turned up a few times. This sequence joins TRBV4-2 and TRBJ1-4, with D perhaps matching TRBD1 (5 bases). The CDR3 is 15 amino acids. Germline V gene data show CDR1 as LGHNA and CDR2 as YNFKEQ. V lost 4 bases and J 5 bases, leaving 14 bases between the germline ends. CDR3 DNA: TGTGCCAGCAGCCCCCCGGGACGGAGCAATGAAAAACTGTTTTTT. It specifies CASSPPGRSNEKLFF.

J is TRBJ2-7 and V is TRBV30; D is undetermined. CDR1 is GTSNPN and CDR2 is SVGIG in the germline V gene (reference sequence). V was clipped by 7 bases and J by 0 bases, with 10 bases between them. This CDR3 has 12 amino acids. The CDR3 here is CASGSSSYEQYF. The CDR3 DNA reads as TGTGCCTCTGGATCTAGCTCCTACGAGCAGTACTTC.

This chain uses TRBV12-3 or TRBV12-4 with TRBJ2-3; D is uncertain. The V gene lost 3 bases and the J gene lost 0 bases, with 16 bases spanning the gap. This CDR3 is built from 17 residues. CDR3 bases: TGTGCCAGCAGTTTCAGTGGTGGAGCTGCTAGCACAGATACGCAGTATTTT. It yields the protein CASSFSGGAASTDTQYF.